Only a few counts were recorded for the clone carrying this TCR beta chain. The data were obtained in a study of control samples from healthy donors and cancer patients. Profiled with immunoSEQ multiplex PCR; TCRdb holds only in-frame clones, not every one. Among a few hundred thousand clones listed, 80% to 95% were seen once. The CDR3 contains 13 residues. The germline CDR1 and CDR2 sequences are MNHEY and SVGAGI. Trimming removed 7 bases from V and 5 bases from J; junction bases left unmatched: 5. The sequence was obtained from a man aged 35 to 55 with head and neck cancer. This sequence joins TRBV6-5 and TRBJ2-1; 7 bases align to TRBD1. Sequencing was carried out using PBMCs. Here the CDR3 reads CASNRDRDNEQFF. In DNA, the CDR3 is TGTGCCAGCAACCGAGACAGGGACAATGAGCAGTTCTTC.